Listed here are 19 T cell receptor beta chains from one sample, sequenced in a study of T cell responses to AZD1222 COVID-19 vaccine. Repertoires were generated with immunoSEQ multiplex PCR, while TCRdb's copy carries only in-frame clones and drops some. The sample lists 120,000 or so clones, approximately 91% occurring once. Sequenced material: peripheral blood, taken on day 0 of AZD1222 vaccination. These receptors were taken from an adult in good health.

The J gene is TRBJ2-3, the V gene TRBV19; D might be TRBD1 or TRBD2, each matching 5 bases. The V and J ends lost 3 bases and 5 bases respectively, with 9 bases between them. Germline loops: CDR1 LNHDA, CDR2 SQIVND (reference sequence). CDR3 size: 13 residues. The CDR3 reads CASSMGVRDTQYF. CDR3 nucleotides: TGTGCCAGTAGTATGGGGGTCAGAGATACGCAGTATTTT.

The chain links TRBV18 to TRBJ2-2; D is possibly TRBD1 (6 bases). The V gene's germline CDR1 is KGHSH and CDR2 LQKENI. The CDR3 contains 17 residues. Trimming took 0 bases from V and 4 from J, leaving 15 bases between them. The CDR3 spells CASSPPQGQKGTGELFF. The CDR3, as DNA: TGTGCCAGCTCACCACCCCAAGGACAGAAGGGCACCGGGGAGCTGTTTTTT.

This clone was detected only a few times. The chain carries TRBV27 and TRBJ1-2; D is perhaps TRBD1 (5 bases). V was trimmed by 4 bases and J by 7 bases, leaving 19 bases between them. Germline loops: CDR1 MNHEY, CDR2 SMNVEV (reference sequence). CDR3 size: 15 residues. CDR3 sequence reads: CASSWFGGIVGGYTF. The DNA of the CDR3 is TGTGCCAGCAGTTGGTTCGGGGGAATCGTAGGTGGCTACACCTTC.

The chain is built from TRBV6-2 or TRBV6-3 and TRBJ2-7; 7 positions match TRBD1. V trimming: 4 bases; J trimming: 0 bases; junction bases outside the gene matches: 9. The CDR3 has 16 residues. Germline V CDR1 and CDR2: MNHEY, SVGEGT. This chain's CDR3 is CASSSPGQRSSYEQYF. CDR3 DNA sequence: TGTGCCAGCAGTTCTCCGGGACAGCGAAGCTCCTACGAGCAGTACTTC.

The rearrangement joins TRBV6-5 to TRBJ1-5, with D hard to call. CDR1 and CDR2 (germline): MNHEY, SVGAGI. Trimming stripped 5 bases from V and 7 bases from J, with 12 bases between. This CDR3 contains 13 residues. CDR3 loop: CASSPWIGQPQHF. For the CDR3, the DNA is TGTGCCAGCAGTCCCTGGATCGGACAGCCCCAGCATTTT.

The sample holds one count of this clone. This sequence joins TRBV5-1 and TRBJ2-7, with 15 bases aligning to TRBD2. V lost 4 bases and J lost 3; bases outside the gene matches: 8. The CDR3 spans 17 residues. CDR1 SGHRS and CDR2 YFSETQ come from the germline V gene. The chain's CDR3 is CASSGGLAGGPSYEQYF. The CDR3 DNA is TGCGCCAGCAGCGGAGGACTAGCGGGAGGGCCTAGCTACGAGCAGTACTTC.

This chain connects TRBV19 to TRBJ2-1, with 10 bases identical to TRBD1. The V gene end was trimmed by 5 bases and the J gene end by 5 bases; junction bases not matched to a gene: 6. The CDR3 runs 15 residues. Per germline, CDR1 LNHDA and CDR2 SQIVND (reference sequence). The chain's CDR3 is CASSHGTGVNNEQFF. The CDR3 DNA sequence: TGTGCCAGTAGTCATGGGACAGGGGTAAACAATGAGCAGTTCTTC.

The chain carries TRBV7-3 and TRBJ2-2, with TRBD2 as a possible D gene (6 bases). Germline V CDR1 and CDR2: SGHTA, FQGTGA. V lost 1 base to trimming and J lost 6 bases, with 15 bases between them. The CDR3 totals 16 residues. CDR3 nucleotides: TGTGCCAGCAGCTTAAATCAGGCTCGGGGGTCCGGGGAGCTGTTTTTT. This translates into CASSLNQARGSGELFF.

This chain's CDR3 is CASSRTGDSGKLFF. CDR3 in DNA: TGTGCCAGCAGTCGTACAGGGGATTCGGGAAAACTGTTTTTT. V usage is TRBV7-8 and J usage is TRBJ1-4, with 7 bases that match TRBD1. V lost 6 bases to trimming and J lost 10 bases; unmatched junction nucleotides: 11. Germline V lookup: CDR1 SGHVS, CDR2 FQNEAQ. The CDR3 runs to 14 residues.

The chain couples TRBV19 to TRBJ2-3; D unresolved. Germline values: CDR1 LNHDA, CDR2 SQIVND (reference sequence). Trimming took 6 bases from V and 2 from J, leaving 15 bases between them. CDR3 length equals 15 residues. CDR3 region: CASRHGRSFTDTQYF. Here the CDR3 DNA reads TGTGCCAGTAGACACGGGCGAAGTTTCACAGATACGCAGTATTTT.

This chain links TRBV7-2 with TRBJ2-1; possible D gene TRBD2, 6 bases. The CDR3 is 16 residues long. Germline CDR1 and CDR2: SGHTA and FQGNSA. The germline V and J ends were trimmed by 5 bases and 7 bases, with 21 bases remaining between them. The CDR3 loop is CASSRTGGEVGNEQFF. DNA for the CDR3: TGTGCCAGCAGCCGGACTGGCGGGGAGGTGGGGAATGAGCAGTTCTTC.

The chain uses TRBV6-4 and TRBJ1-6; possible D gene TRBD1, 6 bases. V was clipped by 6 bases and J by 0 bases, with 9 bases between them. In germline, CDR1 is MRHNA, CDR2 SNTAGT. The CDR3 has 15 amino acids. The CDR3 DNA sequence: TGTGCCAGCAGGCAGGGGCTCTCCTATAATTCACCCCTCCACTTT. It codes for CASRQGLSYNSPLHF.

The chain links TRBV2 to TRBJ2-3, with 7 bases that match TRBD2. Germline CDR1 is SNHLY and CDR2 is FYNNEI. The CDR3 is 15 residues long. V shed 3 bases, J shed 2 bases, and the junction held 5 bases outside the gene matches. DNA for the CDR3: TGTGCCAGCAGTGAGAGACTAGCCCCCACAGATACGCAGTATTTT. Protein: CASSERLAPTDTQYF. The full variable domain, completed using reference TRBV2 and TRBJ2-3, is EPEVTQTPSHQVTQMGQEVILRCVPISNHLYFYWYRQILGQKVEFLVSFYNNEISEKSEIFDDQFSVERPDGSNFTLKIRSTKLEDSAMYFCASSERLAPTDTQYFGPGTRLTVL.

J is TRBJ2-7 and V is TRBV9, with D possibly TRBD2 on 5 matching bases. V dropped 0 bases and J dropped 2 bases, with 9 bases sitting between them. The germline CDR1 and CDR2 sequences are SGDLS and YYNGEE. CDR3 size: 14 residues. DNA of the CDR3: TGTGCCAGCAGCGTAGTGGCGACTACCTACGAGCAGTACTTC. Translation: CASSVVATTYEQYF. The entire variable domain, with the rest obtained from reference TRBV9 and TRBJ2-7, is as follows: DSGVTQTPKHLITATGQRVTLRCSPRSGDLSVYWYQQSLDQGLQFLIQYYNGEERAKGNILERFSAQQFPDLHSELNLSSLELGDSALYFCASSVVATTYEQYFGPGTRLTVT.

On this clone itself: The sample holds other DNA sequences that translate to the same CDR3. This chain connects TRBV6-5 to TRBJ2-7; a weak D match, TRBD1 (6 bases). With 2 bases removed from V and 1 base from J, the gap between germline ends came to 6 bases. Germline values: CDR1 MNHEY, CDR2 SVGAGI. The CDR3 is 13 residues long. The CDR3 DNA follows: TGTGCCAGCAGTTACGGACAGTCCTACGAGCAGTACTTC. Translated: CASSYGQSYEQYF.

The CDR3 spells CASSQGYPDYGWSYTF. As DNA, the CDR3 is TGCGCCAGCAGCCAAGGGTATCCCGACTATGGCTGGAGCTACACCTTC. The chain employs TRBV4-1 and TRBJ1-2; D is unresolved. Trimming pared 1 base from V and 9 bases from J, leaving 21 bases between. Germline loops: CDR1 MGHRA, CDR2 YSYEKL. This CDR3 comprises 16 residues.

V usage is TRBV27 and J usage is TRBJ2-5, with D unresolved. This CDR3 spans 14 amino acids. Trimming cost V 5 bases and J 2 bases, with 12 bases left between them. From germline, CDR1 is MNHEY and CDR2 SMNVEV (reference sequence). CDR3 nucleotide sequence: TGTGCCAGCAGTCCACAACTGGGACAAGAGACCCAGTACTTC. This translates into CASSPQLGQETQYF.

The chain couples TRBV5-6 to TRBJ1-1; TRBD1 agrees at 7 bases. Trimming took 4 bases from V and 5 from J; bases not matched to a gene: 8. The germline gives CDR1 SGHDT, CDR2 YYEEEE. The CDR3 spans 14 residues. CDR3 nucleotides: TGTGCCAGCAGCGTGGCTGACAGGGATACTGAAGCTTTCTTT. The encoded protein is CASSVADRDTEAFF.

The CDR3 region is CASSQPSGGSTFGDTQYF. In DNA, the CDR3 is TGTGCCAGCAGCCAACCTAGCGGGGGGTCCACTTTTGGGGATACGCAGTATTTT. This chain links TRBV3-1 (or the pseudogene TRBV3-2) with TRBJ2-3; 11 bases map to TRBD2. J gave up 6 bases and V 2 bases, and 13 bases lay outside the gene matches. Per the germline V gene, CDR1 is LGHDT and CDR2 is YNNKEL (reference sequence). This CDR3 is built from 18 residues.